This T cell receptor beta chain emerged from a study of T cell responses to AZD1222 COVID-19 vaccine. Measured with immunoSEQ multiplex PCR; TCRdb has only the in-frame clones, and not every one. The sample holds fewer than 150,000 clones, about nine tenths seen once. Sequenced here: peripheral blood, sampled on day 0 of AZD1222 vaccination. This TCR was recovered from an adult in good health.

The CDR3 spells CASSLWGGGEQETQYF. The CDR3 bases are TGTGCCAGCAGTTTATGGGGTGGAGGGGAGCAAGAGACCCAGTACTTC. V usage is TRBV27 and J usage is TRBJ2-5, with a possible D match to TRBD2 (6 bases). The germline V and J ends were trimmed by 1 base and 2 bases, with 14 bases remaining between them. This CDR3 is 16 amino acids long. CDR1 and CDR2 from the germline V gene are MNHEY and SMNVEV (reference sequence).